This TCR beta chain comes out of a study of blood T cells in healthy people across ages (dated by TCRdb to 2015 to 2017). About the study as a whole: In model experiments, template switching captured about one uniquely barcoded TCR beta cDNA molecule for every two T cells. To track age-related changes in TCR beta repertoire diversity, the study relied on deep sequencing normalized with unique cDNA molecular identifiers. To avoid experimental bias, donors of different ages were randomly spread across the sequencing lanes. For two donors (one aged 18 to 30 and one aged 80 or older), the study analyzed two additional independent replicas of 1 million unique cDNA reads from the same blood draw. The donors were split into four age groups: young (average about 16 years), middle-aged (over 35), aged (62) and long-lived (approximately 80).

Donors were a few dozen systemically healthy Caucasian individuals from Russia aged 6 to 90 years. Each donor gave 8 to 10 milliliters of peripheral blood, collected into EDTA-treated Vacutainer tubes. PBMCs were isolated by Ficoll-Paque density-gradient centrifugation, with at least 7 million obtained per sample. Trizol reagent was used to extract total RNA from the PBMCs, yielding at least 5 micrograms per sample. For every donor, an aliquot of PBMCs went through flow cytometry to measure the percentages of naive CD45RAhigh/CD27high T cells. Overall study results and their limits: The percentage of naive T cells measured by flow cytometry correlated strongly with observed TCR beta diversity. Because donor CMV infection status was unknown, age-related changes in expanded clonotypes were potentially confounded. As age increased, observed TCR beta diversity per million T cells dropped in a roughly linear way, and a significant reduction was already evident by age 40. Because profiling used bulk unsorted PBMCs, naive and antigen-experienced compartments could not be compared conclusively. Estimates of total diversity from one million sequenced T cells were regarded as lower bounds and underestimates. The long-lived group showed more naive CD4+ T cells, fewer expanded clones and increased TCR diversity than the aged group, suggesting age selection.

About this clonotype: It has no known antigen specificity. Per-base quality was not reported, and no clone a single base away is much larger than it.

The library came from 5' RACE. The listed sequencing device is Illumina HiSeq 2500. The second PCR ran for roughly 6 to 11 cycles and used a J-beta primer mix along with a sample-barcoded 5' primer. A unique molecular identifier was introduced onto each TCR beta cDNA molecule by a template-switch 5' adaptor carrying 12 random nucleotides. Each sample yielded at least 3 million CDR3-containing paired-end reads. First-strand cDNA was synthesized from all RNA with the Mint cDNA synthesis kit, primed by a TRBC-specific oligonucleotide. After uracil-DNA glycosylase treatment, a first 18-cycle PCR used universal primers M1SS and BC2_uni_R on all cDNA. As for the original processing: For normalization, 1 million high-quality reads were randomly selected from each sample, with every read carrying a distinct molecular identifier. Instead of being binned into consensus sequences, reads that shared molecular identifiers were thrown out. MiTCR, set to a Q25 quality threshold and the strictest error-elimination algorithm, was used for CDR3 identification, clonotype clustering and error correction. A nonparametric unseen species model using Euler transformation provided a lower-bound estimate of total TCR beta diversity. TCRdb cleaned the public reads at Q25 with fastp, built clones with MiXCR and kept in-frame beta chains. Each record represents a unique CDR3 protein, reported with the most common genes and DNA among its rows. TCRdb, not the original authors, processed these V and J calls. The sample yields roughly 830,000 distinct CDR3 sequences; about 62% were counted once. About 30% of the sample goes to the ten largest clones.

The origin of this receptor is a man aged 25-45 years in good health. The sequencing input was blood.

The CDR3 region: CASRERLAGGNTGELFF. The DNA reads TGTGCCAGCAGGGAGCGGCTAGCGGGGGGAAACACCGGGGAGCTGTTTTTT. The rearranged segments are TRBV6-1 and TRBJ2-2; 11 middle bases align to TRBD2. From a lookup of the germline V gene, CDR1 and CDR2 are MNHNS and SASEGT. V and J are trimmed by 6 bases and 2 bases, and the gene matches miss 8 bases of the junction. There are 17 amino acids in the CDR3, from cysteine to phenylalanine inclusive. Just the 51-base CDR3 DNA is kept, in frame starting at base 1.